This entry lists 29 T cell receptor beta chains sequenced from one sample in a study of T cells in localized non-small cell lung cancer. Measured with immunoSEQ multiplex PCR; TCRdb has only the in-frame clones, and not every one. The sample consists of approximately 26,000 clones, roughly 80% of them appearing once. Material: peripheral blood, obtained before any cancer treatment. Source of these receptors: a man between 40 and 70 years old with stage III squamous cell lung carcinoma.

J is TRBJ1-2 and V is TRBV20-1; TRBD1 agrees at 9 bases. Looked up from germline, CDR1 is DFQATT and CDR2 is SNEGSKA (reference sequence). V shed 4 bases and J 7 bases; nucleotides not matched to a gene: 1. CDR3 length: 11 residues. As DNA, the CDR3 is TGCAGTGCTAACAGGGGGCCTGGCTACACCTTC. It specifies CSANRGPGYTF.

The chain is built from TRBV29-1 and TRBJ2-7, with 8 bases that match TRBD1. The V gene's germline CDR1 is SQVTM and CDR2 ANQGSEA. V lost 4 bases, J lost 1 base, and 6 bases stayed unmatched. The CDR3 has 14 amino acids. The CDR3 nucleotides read TGCAGCGTTGGGGGACAGGAATTGTCCTACGAGCAGTACTTC. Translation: CSVGGQELSYEQYF.

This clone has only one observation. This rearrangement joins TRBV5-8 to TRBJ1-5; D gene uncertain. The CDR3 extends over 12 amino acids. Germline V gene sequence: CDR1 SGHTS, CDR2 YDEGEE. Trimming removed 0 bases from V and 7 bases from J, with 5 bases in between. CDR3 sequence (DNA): TGTGCCAGCAGCTTGGAAGTGCAGCCCCAGCATTTT. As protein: CASSLEVQPQHF.

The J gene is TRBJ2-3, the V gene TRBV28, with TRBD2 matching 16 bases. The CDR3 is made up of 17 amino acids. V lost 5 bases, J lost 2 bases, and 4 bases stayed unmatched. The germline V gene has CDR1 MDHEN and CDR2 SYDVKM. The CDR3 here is CASSLGLAGGYTDTQYF. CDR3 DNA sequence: TGTGCCAGCAGTCTGGGACTAGCGGGGGGGTACACAGATACGCAGTATTTT.

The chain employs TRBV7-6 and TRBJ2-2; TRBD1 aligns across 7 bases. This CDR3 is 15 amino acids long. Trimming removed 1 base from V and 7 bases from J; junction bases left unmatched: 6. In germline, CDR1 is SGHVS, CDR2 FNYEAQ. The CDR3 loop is CASSLEGTVNGELFF. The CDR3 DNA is TGTGCCAGCAGCTTAGAAGGGACAGTAAACGGGGAGCTGTTTTTT.

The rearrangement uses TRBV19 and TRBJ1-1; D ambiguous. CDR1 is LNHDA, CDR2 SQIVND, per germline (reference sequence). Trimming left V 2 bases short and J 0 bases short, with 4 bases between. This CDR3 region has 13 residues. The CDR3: CASSIWLNTEAFF. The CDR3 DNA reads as TGTGCCAGTAGTATATGGTTGAACACTGAAGCTTTCTTT. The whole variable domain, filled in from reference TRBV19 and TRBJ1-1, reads DGGITQSPKYLFRKEGQNVTLSCEQNLNHDAMYWYRQDPGQGLRLIYYSQIVNDFQKGDIAEGYSVSREKKESFPLTVTSAQKNPTAFYLCASSIWLNTEAFFGQGTRLTVV.

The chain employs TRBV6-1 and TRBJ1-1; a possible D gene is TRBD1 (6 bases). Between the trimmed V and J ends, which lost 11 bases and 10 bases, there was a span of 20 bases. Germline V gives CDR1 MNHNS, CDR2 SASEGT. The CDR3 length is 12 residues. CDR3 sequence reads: CAARDNRLRAFF. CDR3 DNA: TGTGCCGCCCGGGACAACCGGCTAAGAGCTTTCTTT.

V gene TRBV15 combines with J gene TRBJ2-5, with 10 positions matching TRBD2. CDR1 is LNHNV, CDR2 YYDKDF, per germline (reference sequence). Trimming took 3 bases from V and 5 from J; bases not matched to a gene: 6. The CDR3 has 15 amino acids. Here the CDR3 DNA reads TGTGCCACCAGCAGGGATCCGACTAGCGGGGAGACCCAGTACTTC. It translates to CATSRDPTSGETQYF.

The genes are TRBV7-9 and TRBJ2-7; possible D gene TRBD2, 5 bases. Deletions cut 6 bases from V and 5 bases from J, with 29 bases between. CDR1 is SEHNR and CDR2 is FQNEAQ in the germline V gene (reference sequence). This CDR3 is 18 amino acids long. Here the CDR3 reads CASSDTLGERAGRNEQYF. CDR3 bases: TGTGCCAGCAGTGACACCCTTGGCGAGAGGGCCGGTAGAAACGAGCAGTACTTC.

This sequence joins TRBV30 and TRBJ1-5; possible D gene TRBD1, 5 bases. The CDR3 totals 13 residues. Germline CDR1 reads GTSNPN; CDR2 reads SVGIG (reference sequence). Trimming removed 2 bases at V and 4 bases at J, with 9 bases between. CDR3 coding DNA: TGTGCCTGGAGTCGGGGGAAAAATCAGCCCCAGCATTTT. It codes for CAWSRGKNQPQHF.

The CDR3 DNA follows: TGCGCCAGCAGCCCCGAGGGTAATTCACCCCTCCACTTT. Protein: CASSPEGNSPLHF. The chain combines TRBV5-1 with TRBJ1-6, with D unresolved. CDR3 length equals 13 residues. Trimming shortened V by 4 bases and J by 6 bases, and 8 bases separated the two germline ends. Germline CDR1 and CDR2: SGHRS and YFSETQ.

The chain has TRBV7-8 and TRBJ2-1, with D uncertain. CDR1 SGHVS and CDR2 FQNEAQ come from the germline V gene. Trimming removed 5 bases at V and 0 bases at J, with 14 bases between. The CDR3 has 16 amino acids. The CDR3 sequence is CASSPIGLSSYNEQFF. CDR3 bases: TGTGCCAGCAGCCCAATTGGTCTCAGCTCCTACAATGAGCAGTTCTTC. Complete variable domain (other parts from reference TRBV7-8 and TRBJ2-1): GAGVSQSPRYKVAKRGQDVALRCDPISGHVSLFWYQQALGQGPEFLTYFQNEAQLDKSGLPSDRFFAERPEGSVSTLKIQRTQQEDSAVYLCASSPIGLSSYNEQFFGPGTRLTVL.

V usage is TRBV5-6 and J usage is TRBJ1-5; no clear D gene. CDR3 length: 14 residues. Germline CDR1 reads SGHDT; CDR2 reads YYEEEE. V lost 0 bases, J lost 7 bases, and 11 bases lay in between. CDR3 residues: CASSLEGIRQPQHF. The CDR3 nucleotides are TGTGCCAGCAGCTTGGAGGGTATAAGACAGCCCCAGCATTTT.

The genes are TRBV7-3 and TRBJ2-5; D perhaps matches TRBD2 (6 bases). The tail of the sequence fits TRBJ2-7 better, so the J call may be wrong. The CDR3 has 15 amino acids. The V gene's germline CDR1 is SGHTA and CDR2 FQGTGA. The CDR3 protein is CASSILGGPGYEQYF. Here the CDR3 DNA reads TGTGCCAGCAGCATCCTCGGAGGGCCCGGGTACGAGCAGTACTTC.

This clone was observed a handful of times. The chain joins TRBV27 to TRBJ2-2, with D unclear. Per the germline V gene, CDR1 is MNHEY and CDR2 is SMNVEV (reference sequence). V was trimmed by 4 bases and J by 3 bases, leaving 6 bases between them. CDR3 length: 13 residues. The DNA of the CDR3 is TGTGCCAGCAGTTCCCCATACACCGGGGAGCTGTTTTTT. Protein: CASSSPYTGELFF.

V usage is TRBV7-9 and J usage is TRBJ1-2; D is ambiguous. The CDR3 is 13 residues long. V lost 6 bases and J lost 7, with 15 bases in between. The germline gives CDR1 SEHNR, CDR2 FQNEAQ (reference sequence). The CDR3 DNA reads TGTGCCAGCAGTCAAGGTCCGATGAGTGGCTACACCTTC. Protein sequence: CASSQGPMSGYTF.

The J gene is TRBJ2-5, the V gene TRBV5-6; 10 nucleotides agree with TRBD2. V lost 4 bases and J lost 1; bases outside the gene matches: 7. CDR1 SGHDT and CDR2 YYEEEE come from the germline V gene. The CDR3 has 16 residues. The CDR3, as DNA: TGTGCCAGCAGCGGTGCTAGCGGGGGTGTCCAAGAGACCCAGTACTTC. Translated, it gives CASSGASGGVQETQYF. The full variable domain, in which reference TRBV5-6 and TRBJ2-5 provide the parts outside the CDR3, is DAGVTQSPTHLIKTRGQQVTLRCSPKSGHDTVSWYQQALGQGPQFIFQYYEEEERQRGNFPDRFSGHQFPNYSSELNVNALLLGDSALYLCASSGASGGVQETQYFGPGTRLLVL.

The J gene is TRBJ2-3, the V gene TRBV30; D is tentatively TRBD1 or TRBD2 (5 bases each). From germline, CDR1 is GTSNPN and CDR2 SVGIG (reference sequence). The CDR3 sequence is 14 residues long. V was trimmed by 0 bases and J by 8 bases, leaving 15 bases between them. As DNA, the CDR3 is TGTGCCTGGAGTGTGGGGAGCAGGGCGGGTACGCAGTATTTT. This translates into CAWSVGSRAGTQYF.

The CDR3 DNA reads TGTGCCAGCAGCGGACAGGGAAATGAAAAACTGTTTTTT. Amino acid sequence: CASSGQGNEKLFF. The genes are TRBV6-6 and TRBJ1-4, with TRBD1 matching 8 bases. The V and J ends lost 6 bases and 5 bases, in that order; junction bases with no gene match: 2. The CDR3 length is 13 residues. Per the germline V gene, CDR1 is MNHNY and CDR2 is SVGAGI (reference sequence).

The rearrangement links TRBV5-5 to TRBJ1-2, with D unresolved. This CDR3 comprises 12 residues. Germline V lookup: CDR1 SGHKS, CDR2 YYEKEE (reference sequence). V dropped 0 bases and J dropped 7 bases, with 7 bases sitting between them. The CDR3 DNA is TGTGCCAGCAGCTTGGAGCTAGGTGGCTACACCTTC. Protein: CASSLELGGYTF.

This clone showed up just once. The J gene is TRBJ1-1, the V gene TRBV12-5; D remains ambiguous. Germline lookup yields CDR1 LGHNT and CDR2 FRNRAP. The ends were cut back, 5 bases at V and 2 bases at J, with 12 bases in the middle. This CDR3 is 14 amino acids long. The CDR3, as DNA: TGTGCTAGTGGTATGGGAAGGATCAACACTGAAGCTTTCTTT. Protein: CASGMGRINTEAFF.

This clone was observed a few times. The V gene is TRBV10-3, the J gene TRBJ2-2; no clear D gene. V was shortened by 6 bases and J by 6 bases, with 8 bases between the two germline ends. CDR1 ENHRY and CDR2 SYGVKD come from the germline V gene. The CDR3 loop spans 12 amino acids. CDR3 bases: TGTGCCATCAGATCGGGTCCCGGGGAGCTGTTTTTT. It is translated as CAIRSGPGELFF.

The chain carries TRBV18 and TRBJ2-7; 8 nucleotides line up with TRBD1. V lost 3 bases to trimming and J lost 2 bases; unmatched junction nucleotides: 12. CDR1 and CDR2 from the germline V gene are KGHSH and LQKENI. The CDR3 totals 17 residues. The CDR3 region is CASSPLPGQGSTYEQYV. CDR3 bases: TGTGCCAGCTCACCGCTTCCCGGACAGGGATCTACCTACGAGCAGTACGTC.

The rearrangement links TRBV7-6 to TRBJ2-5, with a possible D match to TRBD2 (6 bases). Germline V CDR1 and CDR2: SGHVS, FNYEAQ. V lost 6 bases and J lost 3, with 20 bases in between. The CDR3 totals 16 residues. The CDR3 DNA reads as TGTGCCAGCAGTCCGTCTTTAGGAGGGGTAGAAGAGACCCAGTACTTC. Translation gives CASSPSLGGVEETQYF.

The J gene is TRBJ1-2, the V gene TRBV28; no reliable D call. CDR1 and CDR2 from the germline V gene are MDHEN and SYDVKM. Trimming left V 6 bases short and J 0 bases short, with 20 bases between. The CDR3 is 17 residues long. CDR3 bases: TGTGCCAGCAGCCCCGTTTGGGTTTTTTCAACTAACTATGGCTACACCTTC. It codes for CASSPVWVFSTNYGYTF.

Here the CDR3 reads CASSLRTGTRDSSYEQYF. The DNA for the CDR3 is TGCGCCAGCAGCTTACGGACAGGAACGAGGGATAGCTCCTACGAGCAGTACTTC. This chain uses TRBV5-1 with TRBJ2-7; 7 nucleotides match TRBD1. Trimming cost V 2 bases and J 0 bases; bases outside gene matches: 14. The germline CDR1 and CDR2 sequences are SGHRS and YFSETQ. The CDR3 has 18 amino acids. Together with reference TRBV5-1 and TRBJ2-7, the CDR3 gives the full variable domain: KAGVTQTPRYLIKTRGQQVTLSCSPISGHRSVSWYQQTPGQGLQFLFEYFSETQRNKGNFPGRFSGRQFSNSRSEMNVSTLELGDSALYLCASSLRTGTRDSSYEQYFGPGTRLTVT.

The CDR3 loop reads CASGLALADNEQFF. The CDR3 nucleotides read TGTGCTAGTGGTTTGGCACTAGCTGATAATGAGCAGTTCTTC. The V gene is TRBV12-5, the J gene TRBJ2-1; possibly TRBD2 for D (6 bases). Germline-derived CDR1 and CDR2 are LGHNT and FRNRAP. The CDR3 has 14 amino acids. V was clipped by 1 base and J by 7 bases, with 11 bases between them.

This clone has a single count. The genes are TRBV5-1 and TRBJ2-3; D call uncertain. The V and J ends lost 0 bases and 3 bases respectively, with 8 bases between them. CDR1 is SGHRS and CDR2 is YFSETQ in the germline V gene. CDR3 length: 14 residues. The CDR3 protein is CASSLASQTDTQYF. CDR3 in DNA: TGCGCCAGCAGCTTGGCCAGCCAGACAGATACGCAGTATTTT.

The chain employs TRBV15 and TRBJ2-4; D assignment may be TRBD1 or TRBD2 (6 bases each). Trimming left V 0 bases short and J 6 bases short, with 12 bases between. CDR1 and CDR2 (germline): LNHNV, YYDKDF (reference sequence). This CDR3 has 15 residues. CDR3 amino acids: CATSRDTGAGNIQYF. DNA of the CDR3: TGTGCCACCAGCAGAGATACGGGGGCGGGAAACATTCAGTACTTC.